The 9 T cell receptor beta chains below come from one sample, sequenced in a study of T cell responses to AZD1222 COVID-19 vaccine. Here immunoSEQ multiplex PCR was the method, and the copy in TCRdb shows in-frame clones only, minus some. The table includes 40,000 to 55,000 clones, 80% to 90% detected once. The specimen comprised peripheral blood, sampled 28 days after the second AZD1222 dose. The source is an adult who received the AZD1222 COVID-19 vaccine.

This clone was recorded once. The chain links TRBV7-2 to TRBJ2-5, with 8 bases that match TRBD1. The CDR3 totals 14 residues. The germline gives CDR1 SGHTA, CDR2 FQGNSA. Unmatched junction bases numbered 6, after V lost 5 bases and J lost 4 bases. CDR3 sequence: CASSPIRGRETQYF. CDR3 nucleotide sequence: TGTGCCAGCAGCCCCATCAGGGGGCGAGAGACCCAGTACTTC.

This clone was seen just once. The chain uses TRBV6-2 or TRBV6-3 and TRBJ1-2, with 7 bases matching TRBD1. The trim removed 5 bases at V and 6 bases at J, leaving 3 bases unmatched. This CDR3 spans 12 amino acids. Germline V CDR1 and CDR2: MNHEY, SVGEGT. The CDR3, as DNA: TGTGCCAGCAGTCGGACAGGAGATGGCTACACCTTC. Encoded protein: CASSRTGDGYTF.

This chain joins TRBV5-1 and TRBJ2-7; 8 positions match TRBD2. This CDR3 region has 16 residues. Germline V CDR1 and CDR2: SGHRS, YFSETQ. V was pared by 0 bases and J by 0 bases, with 5 bases of the junction left unmatched. CDR3 sequence reads: CASSLVPLADSYEQYF. DNA for the CDR3: TGCGCCAGCAGCTTGGTCCCACTAGCGGACTCCTACGAGCAGTACTTC. The full variable domain, completed using reference TRBV5-1 and TRBJ2-7, is KAGVTQTPRYLIKTRGQQVTLSCSPISGHRSVSWYQQTPGQGLQFLFEYFSETQRNKGNFPGRFSGRQFSNSRSEMNVSTLELGDSALYLCASSLVPLADSYEQYFGPGTRLTVT.

The chain has TRBV10-3 and TRBJ1-5, with 10 bases matching TRBD1. The V and J ends lost 8 bases and 6 bases, in that order; junction bases with no gene match: 4. This CDR3 contains 13 residues. Germline V CDR1 and CDR2: ENHRY, SYGVKD. In DNA form, the CDR3 reads TGTGCCATCGGACAGGGGGATGGTCAGCCCCAGCATTTT. Translated: CAIGQGDGQPQHF.

Here the CDR3 DNA reads TGTGCCAGCAGTCGTCCTACCGGCGGGAGTTTGTACAATGAGCAGTTCTTC. Translating gives CASSRPTGGSLYNEQFF. V is TRBV5-4 and J is TRBJ2-1, with 7 nucleotides matching TRBD2. CDR3 size: 17 residues. CDR1 SGHNT and CDR2 YYREEE come from the germline V gene (reference sequence). The V and J ends lost 5 bases and 4 bases, in that order; junction bases with no gene match: 15.

The V and J genes are TRBV7-2 and TRBJ2-3; 7 nucleotides align to TRBD2. Germline assignment: CDR1 SGHTA and CDR2 FQGNSA. The CDR3 has 15 residues. Trimming cost V 1 base and J 4 bases; bases outside gene matches: 5. In DNA form, the CDR3 reads TGTGCCAGCAGCTTAGTTGGAACTAGCGCAGATACGCAGTATTTT. It translates to CASSLVGTSADTQYF.

The V and J genes are TRBV11-2 and TRBJ2-1; 7 positions agree with TRBD2. Germline V gene data show CDR1 as SGHAT and CDR2 as FQNNGV. This CDR3 is 18 amino acids long. The V and J ends lost 2 bases and 0 bases, in that order; junction bases with no gene match: 10. The CDR3, as DNA: TGTGCCAGCAGCTTATACCCTAGCGGCTACAGCTCCTACAATGAGCAGTTCTTC. This translates into CASSLYPSGYSSYNEQFF.

The chain carries TRBV6-1 and TRBJ1-2; 10 bases align to TRBD1. The V gene's germline CDR1 is MNHNS and CDR2 SASEGT. After removal of 1 base from V and 5 bases from J, the junction contained 4 bases not matched to a gene. This CDR3 has 15 amino acids. The CDR3: CASSEGRTGGYGYTF. CDR3 nucleotide sequence: TGTGCCAGCAGTGAAGGTCGGACAGGGGGTTATGGCTACACCTTC.

This clone came up once. The chain employs TRBV19 and TRBJ1-5; D not certain. The CDR3 totals 12 residues. The V and J ends lost 5 bases and 6 bases respectively, with 8 bases between them. The germline V gene encodes CDR1 LNHDA and CDR2 SQIVND (reference sequence). CDR3 sequence: CASSSQVQPQHF. In DNA, the CDR3 is TGTGCCAGTAGTTCACAAGTTCAGCCCCAGCATTTT.